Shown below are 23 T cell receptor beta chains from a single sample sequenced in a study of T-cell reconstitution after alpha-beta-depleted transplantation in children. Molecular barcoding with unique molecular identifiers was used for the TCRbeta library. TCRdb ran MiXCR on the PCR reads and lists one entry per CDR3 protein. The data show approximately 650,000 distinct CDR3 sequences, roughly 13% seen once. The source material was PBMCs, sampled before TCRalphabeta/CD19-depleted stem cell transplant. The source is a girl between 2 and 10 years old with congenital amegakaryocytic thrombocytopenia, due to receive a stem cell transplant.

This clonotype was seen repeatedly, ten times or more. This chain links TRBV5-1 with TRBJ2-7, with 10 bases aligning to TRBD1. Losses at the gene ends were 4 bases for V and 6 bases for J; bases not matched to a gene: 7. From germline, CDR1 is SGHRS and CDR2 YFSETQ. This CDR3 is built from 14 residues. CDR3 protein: CASSPGTGVSEQYF. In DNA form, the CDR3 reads TGCGCCAGCAGCCCGGGGACAGGGGTCAGCGAGCAGTACTTC.

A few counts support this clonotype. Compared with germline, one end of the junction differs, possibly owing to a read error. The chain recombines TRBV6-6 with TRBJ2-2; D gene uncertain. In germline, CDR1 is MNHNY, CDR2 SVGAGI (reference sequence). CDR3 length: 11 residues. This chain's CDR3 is CSSANTGELFF. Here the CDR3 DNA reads TGTTCCAGCGCGAACACCGGGGAGCTGTTTTTT.

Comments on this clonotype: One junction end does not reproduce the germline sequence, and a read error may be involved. CDR3 sequence: CASSVLVPGEMFF. The CDR3 region has the DNA TGTGCCAGCAGCGTACTAGTTCCCGGGGAGATGTTTTTT. The chain carries TRBV6-1 and TRBJ2-2, with a weak D call TRBD2 (5 bases). The CDR3 contains 13 residues. Germline CDR1 and CDR2: MNHNS and SASEGT.

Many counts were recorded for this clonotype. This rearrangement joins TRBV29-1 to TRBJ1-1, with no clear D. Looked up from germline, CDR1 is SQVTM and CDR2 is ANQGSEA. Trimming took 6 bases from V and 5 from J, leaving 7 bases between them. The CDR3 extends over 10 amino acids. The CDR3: CSVSHTEAFF. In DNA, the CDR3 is TGCAGCGTGAGCCATACTGAAGCTTTCTTT.

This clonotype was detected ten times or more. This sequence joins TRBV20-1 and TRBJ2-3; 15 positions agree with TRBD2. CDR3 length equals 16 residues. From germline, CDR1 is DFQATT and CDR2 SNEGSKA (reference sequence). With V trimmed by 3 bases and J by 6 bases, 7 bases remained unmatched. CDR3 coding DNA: TGCAGTGCTAGTTTGGGACTAGCGGGAGGAGGGGATACGCAGTATTTT. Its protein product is CSASLGLAGGGDTQYF.

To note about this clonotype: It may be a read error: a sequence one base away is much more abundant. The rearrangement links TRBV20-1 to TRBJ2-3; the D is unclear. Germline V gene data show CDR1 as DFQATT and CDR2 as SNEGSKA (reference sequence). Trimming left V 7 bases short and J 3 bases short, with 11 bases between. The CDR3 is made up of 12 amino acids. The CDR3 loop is CSVYLPTDTQYF. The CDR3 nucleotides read TGCAGTGTTTACTTGCCTACAGATACGCAGTATTTT.

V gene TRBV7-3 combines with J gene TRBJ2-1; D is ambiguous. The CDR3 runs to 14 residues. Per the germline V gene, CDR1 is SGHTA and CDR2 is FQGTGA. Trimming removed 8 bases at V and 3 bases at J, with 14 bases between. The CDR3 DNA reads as TGTGCCAGCGGAGTTAGTGGTGGCTACAATGAGCAGTTCTTC. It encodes CASGVSGGYNEQFF.

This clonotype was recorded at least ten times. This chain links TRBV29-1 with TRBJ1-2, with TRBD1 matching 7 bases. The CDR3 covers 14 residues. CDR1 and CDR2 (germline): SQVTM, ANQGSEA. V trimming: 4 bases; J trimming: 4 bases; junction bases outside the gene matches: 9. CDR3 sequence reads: CSVAWTGASYGYTF. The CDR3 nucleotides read TGCAGCGTTGCGTGGACAGGAGCCAGCTATGGCTACACCTTC.

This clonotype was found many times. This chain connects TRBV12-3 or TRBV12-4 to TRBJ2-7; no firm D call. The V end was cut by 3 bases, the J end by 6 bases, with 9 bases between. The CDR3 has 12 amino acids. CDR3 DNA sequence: TGTGCCAGCAGTTTTTCCGGAACCGAGCAGTACTTC. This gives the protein CASSFSGTEQYF.

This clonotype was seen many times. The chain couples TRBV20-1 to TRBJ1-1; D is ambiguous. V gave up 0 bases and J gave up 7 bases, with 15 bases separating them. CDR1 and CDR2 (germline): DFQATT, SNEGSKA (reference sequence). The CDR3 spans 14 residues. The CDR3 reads CSARDPMGYREAFF. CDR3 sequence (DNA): TGCAGTGCTAGAGATCCCATGGGGTACCGTGAAGCTTTCTTT.

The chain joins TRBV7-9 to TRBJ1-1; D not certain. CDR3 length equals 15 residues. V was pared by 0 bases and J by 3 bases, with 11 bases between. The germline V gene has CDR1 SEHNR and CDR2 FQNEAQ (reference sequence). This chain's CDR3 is CASSLAQVKDTEAFF. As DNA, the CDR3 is TGTGCCAGCAGCTTAGCCCAGGTGAAGGACACTGAAGCTTTCTTT.

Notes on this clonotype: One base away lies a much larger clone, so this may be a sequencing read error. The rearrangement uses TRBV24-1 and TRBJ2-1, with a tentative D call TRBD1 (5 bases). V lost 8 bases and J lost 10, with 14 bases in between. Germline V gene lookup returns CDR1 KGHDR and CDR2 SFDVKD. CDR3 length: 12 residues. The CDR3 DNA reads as TGTGCCACCAACGCTAGGGGTTCCGAGCAGTTCTTC. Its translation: CATNARGSEQFF.

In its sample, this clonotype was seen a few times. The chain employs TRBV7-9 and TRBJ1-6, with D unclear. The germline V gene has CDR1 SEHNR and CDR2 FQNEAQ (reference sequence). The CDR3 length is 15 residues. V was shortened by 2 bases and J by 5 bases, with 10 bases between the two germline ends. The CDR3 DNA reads TGTGCCAGCAGCTTAAGCGCAGCGAATAATTCACCCCTCCACTTT. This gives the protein CASSLSAANNSPLHF.

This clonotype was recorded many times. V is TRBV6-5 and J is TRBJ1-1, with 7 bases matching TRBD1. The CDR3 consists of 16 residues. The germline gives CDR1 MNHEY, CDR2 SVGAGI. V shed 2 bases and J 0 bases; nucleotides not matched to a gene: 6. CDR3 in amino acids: CASSYMGQLMNTEAFF. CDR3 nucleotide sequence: TGTGCCAGCAGTTACATGGGACAGTTGATGAACACTGAAGCTTTCTTT.

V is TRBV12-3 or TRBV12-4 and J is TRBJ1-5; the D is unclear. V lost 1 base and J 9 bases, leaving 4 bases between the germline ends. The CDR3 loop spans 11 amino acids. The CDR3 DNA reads TGTGCCAGCAGTTTAGAGGGGCCCCAGCATTTT. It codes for CASSLEGPQHF.

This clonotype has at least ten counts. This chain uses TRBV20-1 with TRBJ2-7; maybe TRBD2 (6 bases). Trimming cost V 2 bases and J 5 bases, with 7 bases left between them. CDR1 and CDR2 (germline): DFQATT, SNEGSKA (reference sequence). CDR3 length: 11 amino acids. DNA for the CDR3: TGCAGTGCTAGATCGGGGGACGAGCAGTACTTC. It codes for CSARSGDEQYF.

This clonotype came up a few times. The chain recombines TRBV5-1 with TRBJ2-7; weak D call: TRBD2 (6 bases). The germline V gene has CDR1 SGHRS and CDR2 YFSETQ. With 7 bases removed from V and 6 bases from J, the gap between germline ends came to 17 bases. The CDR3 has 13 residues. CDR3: CASSLDGRSEQYF. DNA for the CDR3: TGCGCCAGCTCACTGGATGGGAGGAGCGAGCAGTACTTC.

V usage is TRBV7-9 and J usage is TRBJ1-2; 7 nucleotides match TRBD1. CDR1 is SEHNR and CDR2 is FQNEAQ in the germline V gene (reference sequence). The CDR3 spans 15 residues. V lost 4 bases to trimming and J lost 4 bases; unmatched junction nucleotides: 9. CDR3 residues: CASSSRQGISYGYTF. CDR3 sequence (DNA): TGTGCCAGCAGCTCGAGACAGGGAATATCCTATGGCTACACCTTC. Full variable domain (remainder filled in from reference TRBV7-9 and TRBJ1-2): DTGVSQNPRHKITKRGQNVTFRCDPISEHNRLYWYRQTLGQGPEFLTYFQNEAQLEKSRLLSDRFSAERPKGSFSTLEIQRTEQGDSAMYLCASSSRQGISYGYTFGSGTRLTVV.

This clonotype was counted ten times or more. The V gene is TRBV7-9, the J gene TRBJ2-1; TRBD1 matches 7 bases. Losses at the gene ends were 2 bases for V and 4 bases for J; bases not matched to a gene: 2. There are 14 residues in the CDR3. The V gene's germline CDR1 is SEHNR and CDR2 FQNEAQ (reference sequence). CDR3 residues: CASSLSGQYNEQFF. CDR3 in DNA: TGTGCCAGCAGCTTATCGGGACAGTACAATGAGCAGTTCTTC.

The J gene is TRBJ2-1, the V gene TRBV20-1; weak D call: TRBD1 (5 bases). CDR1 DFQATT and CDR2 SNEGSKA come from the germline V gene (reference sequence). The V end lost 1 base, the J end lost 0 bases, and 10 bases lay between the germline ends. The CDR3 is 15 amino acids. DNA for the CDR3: TGCAGTGCTAGAGCGACAGTTGACTCCTACAATGAGCAGTTCTTC. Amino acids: CSARATVDSYNEQFF.

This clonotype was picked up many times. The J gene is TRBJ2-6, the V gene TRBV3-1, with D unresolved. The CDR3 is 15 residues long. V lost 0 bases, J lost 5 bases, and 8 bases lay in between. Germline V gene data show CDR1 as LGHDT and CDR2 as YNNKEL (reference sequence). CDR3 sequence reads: CASSQESVWANVLTF. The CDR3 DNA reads TGTGCCAGCAGCCAAGAATCGGTTTGGGCCAACGTCCTGACTTTC.

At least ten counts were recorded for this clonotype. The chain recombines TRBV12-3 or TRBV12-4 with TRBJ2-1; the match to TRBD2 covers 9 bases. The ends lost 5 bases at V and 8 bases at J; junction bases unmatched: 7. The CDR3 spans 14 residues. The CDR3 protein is CASSRRVAGDEQFF. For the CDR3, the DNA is TGTGCCAGCAGTAGGAGAGTAGCGGGAGATGAGCAGTTCTTC.

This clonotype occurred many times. Here the CDR3 reads CASSDPGRNNEQFF. The DNA of the CDR3 is TGCGCCAGCAGCGACCCGGGACGGAACAATGAGCAGTTCTTC. The chain employs TRBV5-1 and TRBJ2-1; either TRBD1 or TRBD2 may supply D (5 bases each). The CDR3 totals 14 residues. Trimming shortened V by 4 bases and J by 5 bases, and 13 bases separated the two germline ends. In germline, CDR1 is SGHRS, CDR2 YFSETQ.